The 17 T cell receptor beta chains given below trace back to one sample, sequenced in a study of T cells in Graves' hyperthyroidism and ophthalmopathy. Amplified TCR beta CDR3 regions derived from RNA transcripts. The HTBI primer set was used in a first-round RT-PCR of the TCR CDR3. TCRdb reprocessed the multiplex PCR reads with MiXCR, giving one entry per CDR3 protein. This table holds fewer than 400,000 distinct CDR3 sequences, 15% to 18% found once. Sequenced: blood. The receptor set was obtained from a woman under 30 with Graves' hyperthyroidism that later progressed to Graves' ophthalmopathy.

The genes are TRBV4-2 and TRBJ2-7; D gene ambiguous. In germline, CDR1 is LGHNA, CDR2 YNFKEQ. The V end was cut by 3 bases, the J end by 6 bases, with 15 bases between. The CDR3 totals 14 residues. CDR3 sequence reads: CASSQGTGALEQYF. The CDR3 coding sequence is TGTGCCAGCAGCCAGGGAACCGGAGCGCTCGAGCAGTACTTC.

This clonotype was seen repeatedly, ten times or more. The CDR3 region has the DNA TGCAGTGCTACCTATCGGACACGGGCCTCCTACGAGCAGTACTTC. Amino acid sequence: CSATYRTRASYEQYF. The chain has TRBV20-1 and TRBJ2-7; a weak D match, TRBD1 (5 bases). V was clipped by 4 bases and J by 0 bases, with 16 bases between them. This CDR3 has 15 residues. Germline V lookup: CDR1 DFQATT, CDR2 SNEGSKA (reference sequence).

Note on this clonotype: Just one base apart from a much larger clone, this may be a read error. The chain is built from TRBV6-9 and TRBJ2-1; no reliable D call. V gave up 4 bases and J gave up 8 bases, with 6 bases separating them. Per germline, CDR1 MNHGY and CDR2 SVAAGI. CDR3 length: 11 residues. CDR3 in amino acids: CASSSADEQFF. The CDR3, as DNA: TGTGCCAGCAGTTCGGCAGATGAGCAGTTCTTC.

Ten or more counts support this clonotype. This chain connects TRBV27 to TRBJ1-2, with TRBD1 matching over 7 bases. Germline V CDR1 and CDR2: MNHEY, SMNVEV (reference sequence). The CDR3 totals 15 residues. V lost 5 bases and J lost 0; bases outside the gene matches: 6. Here the CDR3 DNA reads TGTGCCAGCAGTACCACAGGGGCGACTAACTATGGCTACACCTTC. The encoded protein is CASSTTGATNYGYTF.

This clonotype was seen at least ten times. The chain has TRBV6-1 and TRBJ1-2; TRBD1 agrees at 9 bases. The trim removed 0 bases at V and 2 bases at J, leaving 1 base unmatched. CDR3 length equals 15 residues. Germline V gene lookup returns CDR1 MNHNS and CDR2 SASEGT. DNA for the CDR3: TGTGCCAGCAGTGAAGCCGGGACAGGGAACTATGGCTACACCTTC. Translation: CASSEAGTGNYGYTF.

This clonotype turned up a few times. The chain has TRBV10-1 and TRBJ2-1; 9 nucleotides align to TRBD1. The V and J ends lost 2 bases and 9 bases, in that order; junction bases with no gene match: 8. This CDR3 region has 15 residues. Germline lookup yields CDR1 WNHNN and CDR2 SYGVQD (reference sequence). The CDR3 bases are TGCGCCAGCAGTGAGAGCGGGACAGGGTTGGGTGAGCAGTTCTTC. Its translation is CASSESGTGLGEQFF.

This clonotype was counted many times. The chain employs TRBV15 and TRBJ2-7; 7 nucleotides agree with TRBD2. The CDR3 consists of 15 residues. Germline V gene lookup returns CDR1 LNHNV and CDR2 YYDKDF (reference sequence). The trim removed 2 bases at V and 5 bases at J, leaving 9 bases unmatched. CDR3 region: CATSRPQSGKDEQYF. The DNA of the CDR3 is TGTGCCACCAGCAGACCCCAGAGCGGGAAGGACGAGCAGTACTTC.

The rearrangement uses TRBV28 and TRBJ2-1; 16 positions agree with TRBD2. The CDR3 has 20 amino acids. Trimming removed 5 bases from V and 7 bases from J; junction bases left unmatched: 17. Per the germline V gene, CDR1 is MDHEN and CDR2 is SYDVKM. CDR3 nucleotides: TGTGCCAGCAGTCCCACCGGGACTAGCGGGAGGGCCGGGGTAGGAAATGAGCAGTTCTTC. It translates to CASSPTGTSGRAGVGNEQFF.

This clonotype was recorded at least ten times. The chain is built from TRBV6-1 and TRBJ2-1; possible D gene TRBD1, 6 bases. The germline V gene encodes CDR1 MNHNS and CDR2 SASEGT. The CDR3 extends over 17 amino acids. Between the trimmed V and J ends, which lost 8 bases and 5 bases, there was a span of 25 bases. The CDR3 DNA reads as TGTGCCAGCTACGGACAGCCCGGAACCCTACTAGACAATGAGCAGTTCTTC. Protein product: CASYGQPGTLLDNEQFF.

This clonotype is a singleton in its sample. The V and J genes are TRBV28 and TRBJ1-5; 8 bases fit TRBD1. The CDR3 length is 17 residues. V was pared by 6 bases and J by 0 bases, with 10 bases of the junction left unmatched. CDR1 is MDHEN and CDR2 is SYDVKM in the germline V gene. CDR3 residues: CASRSGQGQVSNQPQHF. CDR3 in DNA: TGTGCCAGCAGGTCCGGACAGGGCCAGGTTAGCAATCAGCCCCAGCATTTT.

This clonotype was observed many times. This chain links TRBV24-1 with TRBJ1-1; D is unclear. This CDR3 region has 12 residues. Trimming took 10 bases from V and 4 from J, leaving 12 bases between them. Germline-derived CDR1 and CDR2 are KGHDR and SFDVKD. The CDR3 DNA reads TGTGCCACAGGGTCCCGGGGCACTGAAGCTTTCTTT. Protein: CATGSRGTEAFF.

The table lists this clonotype with many counts. This chain joins TRBV27 and TRBJ1-2; the match to TRBD1 covers 7 bases. Germline V gene lookup returns CDR1 MNHEY and CDR2 SMNVEV (reference sequence). The CDR3 contains 17 residues. J gave up 5 bases and V 0 bases, and 12 bases lay outside the gene matches. The chain's CDR3 is CASSLSLLTGEWYGYTF. In nucleotides, the CDR3 is TGTGCCAGCAGTTTATCTCTCCTCACAGGGGAGTGGTATGGCTACACCTTC.

This chain links TRBV20-1 with TRBJ2-3; the match to TRBD2 covers 9 bases. The CDR3 contains 16 residues. The V gene end was trimmed by 0 bases and the J gene end by 3 bases; junction bases not matched to a gene: 7. CDR1 is DFQATT, CDR2 SNEGSKA, per germline (reference sequence). This CDR3 reads CSARDLSSGKTDTQYF. CDR3 nucleotide sequence: TGCAGTGCTAGAGATCTGTCTAGCGGGAAGACAGATACGCAGTATTTT.

Regarding this clonotype: This may arise from a read error, as a much more abundant clone is one base away. CDR3 in amino acids: CARSSLALHNEQFF. The CDR3 region has the DNA TGTGCCAGAAGTTCACTGGCCTTACACAATGAGCAGTTCTTC. This chain joins TRBV27 and TRBJ2-1; D remains ambiguous. The CDR3 runs 14 residues. Germline CDR1 is MNHEY and CDR2 is SMNVEV (reference sequence).

This clonotype showed up many times. J is TRBJ1-1 and V is TRBV6-2 or TRBV6-3, with 8 bases fitting TRBD1. Germline lookup yields CDR1 MNHEY and CDR2 SVGEGT. CDR3 length: 12 residues. Germline trimming cut 7 bases from V and 8 bases from J; bases unmatched to any gene: 6. The CDR3 sequence: CASTRGRGEAFF. The DNA for the CDR3 is TGTGCCAGCACCAGGGGGCGGGGAGAAGCTTTCTTT.

The chain couples TRBV19 to TRBJ2-6; possibly TRBD2 for D (5 bases). Trimming took off 5 bases at V and 2 bases at J, with 13 bases between the two ends. The germline CDR1 and CDR2 sequences are LNHDA and SQIVND (reference sequence). The CDR3 is 16 amino acids. For the CDR3, the DNA is TGTGCCAGTAGTCCCCCCCGGGGTACTGGGGCCAACGTCCTGACTTTC. Translated, it gives CASSPPRGTGANVLTF.

This clonotype was picked up many times. The chain recombines TRBV11-3 with TRBJ2-1, with 8 bases identical to TRBD2. This CDR3 has 16 amino acids. After removal of 2 bases from V and 5 bases from J, the junction contained 8 bases not matched to a gene. The V gene's germline CDR1 is SGHNT and CDR2 YENEEA. The CDR3 region is CASSLLSGSSDNEQFF. The CDR3 DNA sequence: TGTGCCAGCAGCTTACTGAGCGGGAGCTCGGACAATGAGCAGTTCTTC.